The 20 T cell receptor beta chains listed next were all sequenced from one sample in a study of blood T cell repertoires in COVID-19. Using immunoSEQ multiplex PCR, the repertoire was profiled, and TCRdb retains in-frame clones only, with some absent. The table lists some 170,000 clones, 60% to 80% of them singletons. The specimen was peripheral blood. The receptors come from a man in his 70s with acute or convalescent COVID-19.

CDR3 in amino acids: CATGTGDTEAFF. The CDR3, as DNA: TGTGCCACCGGGACAGGGGACACTGAAGCTTTCTTT. This chain connects TRBV24-1 to TRBJ1-1, with 10 bases that match TRBD1. The CDR3 has 12 residues. CDR1 KGHDR and CDR2 SFDVKD come from the germline V gene. V lost 9 bases, J lost 3 bases, and 0 bases stayed unmatched.

The chain is built from TRBV12-2 and TRBJ2-4; the D call TRBD1 from the table was never checked on the DNA. TRBV12-2 is described as a pseudogene. The CDR3 consists of 16 residues. CDR3 in amino acids: CASRLVFRGRGNIQYF. The CDR3 DNA sequence: TGTGCAAGTCGCTTAGTGTTCAGGGGGCGCGGAAACATTCAGTACTTC.

CDR3 bases: TGTGCCAGCACGGGACAGTCAGATACGCAGTATTTT. It encodes CASTGQSDTQYF. The chain combines TRBV28 with TRBJ2-3; 7 bases are a match to TRBD1. V dropped 7 bases and J dropped 4; count of bases not matched to a gene: 2. Germline CDR1 reads MDHEN; CDR2 reads SYDVKM. This CDR3 comprises 12 residues.

The V and J genes are TRBV5-4 and TRBJ2-5; 7 bases line up with TRBD2. After removal of 6 bases from V and 5 bases from J, the junction contained 13 bases not matched to a gene. Germline CDR1 SGHNT, CDR2 YYREEE (reference sequence). The CDR3 loop spans 15 amino acids. The CDR3 spells CASKTTGGGRETQYF. CDR3 in DNA: TGTGCCAGCAAAACCACGGGAGGCGGGCGGGAGACCCAGTACTTC.

The V gene is TRBV19, the J gene TRBJ2-3; 12 bases map to TRBD2. The V segment lost 7 bases and the J segment 3 bases; nucleotides outside the gene matches: 14. Per germline, CDR1 LNHDA and CDR2 SQIVND (reference sequence). The CDR3 sequence is 18 residues long. The CDR3 sequence is CASTAPSSGGAGTDTQYF. The DNA for the CDR3 is TGTGCCAGTACCGCCCCATCTAGCGGGGGGGCCGGAACAGATACGCAGTATTTT.

The chain uses TRBV7-3 and TRBJ2-5; 7 nucleotides agree with TRBD1. Germline CDR1 is SGHTA and CDR2 is FQGTGA. The CDR3 runs 17 residues. After removal of 0 bases from V and 5 bases from J, the junction contained 12 bases not matched to a gene. CDR3: CASSLTGRTGVGETQYF. The CDR3 DNA reads TGTGCCAGCAGCTTAACCGGCCGGACAGGAGTTGGGGAGACCCAGTACTTC.

The rearrangement links TRBV4-1 to TRBJ2-3; D may be TRBD2 (5 bases). Germline assignment: CDR1 MGHRA and CDR2 YSYEKL. There are 16 residues in the CDR3. V was trimmed by 4 bases and J by 5 bases, leaving 19 bases between them. The chain's CDR3 is CASSRELNLILDTQYF. The CDR3 region has the DNA TGCGCCAGCAGCCGGGAGCTAAATCTCATTCTAGATACGCAGTATTTT.

The chain couples TRBV27 to TRBJ2-7, with 7 bases lining up with TRBD1. This CDR3 has 13 amino acids. Germline assignment: CDR1 MNHEY and CDR2 SMNVEV (reference sequence). The V gene end was trimmed by 4 bases and the J gene end by 3 bases; junction bases not matched to a gene: 3. CDR3: CASSSRQGYEQYF. The CDR3 DNA reads TGTGCCAGCAGTTCCCGACAGGGCTACGAGCAGTACTTC.

The chain combines TRBV12-3 or TRBV12-4 with TRBJ2-2; possibly TRBD1 for D (6 bases). This CDR3 contains 13 residues. Between the trimmed V and J ends, which lost 6 bases and 3 bases, there was a span of 8 bases. The chain's CDR3 is CASRNRDTGELFF. The CDR3 DNA sequence: TGTGCCAGCAGAAACAGGGACACCGGGGAGCTGTTTTTT.

The rearrangement links TRBV20-1 to TRBJ2-3, with 7 positions matching TRBD1. Germline loops: CDR1 DFQATT, CDR2 SNEGSKA (reference sequence). The CDR3 covers 14 residues. Trimming took 3 bases from V and 0 from J; bases not matched to a gene: 3. The CDR3: CSASPGQSTDTQYF. The CDR3 DNA is TGCAGTGCTAGTCCGGGACAGAGCACAGATACGCAGTATTTT.

V and J are TRBV5-1 and TRBJ1-4; 11 bases match TRBD1. In germline, CDR1 is SGHRS, CDR2 YFSETQ. This CDR3 is built from 15 residues. V lost 4 bases, J lost 8 bases, and 7 bases stayed unmatched. The CDR3 coding sequence is TGCGCCAGCAGCCCCGGGGACAGGGGGGAGGAAAAACTGTTTTTT. Amino acid sequence: CASSPGDRGEEKLFF.

The rearrangement uses TRBV4-3 and TRBJ2-5; 14 nucleotides agree with TRBD2. V lost 4 bases, J lost 4 bases, and 2 bases stayed unmatched. The CDR3 covers 15 residues. From germline, CDR1 is LGHNA and CDR2 YSLEER. The CDR3 protein is CASSLGLAGVETQYF. Here the CDR3 DNA reads TGCGCCAGCAGCCTGGGACTAGCGGGAGTAGAGACCCAGTACTTC.

This chain connects TRBV27 to TRBJ1-4; TRBD1 agrees at 9 bases. The CDR3 spans 14 residues. CDR1 MNHEY and CDR2 SMNVEV come from the germline V gene (reference sequence). The V segment lost 6 bases and the J segment 7 bases; nucleotides outside the gene matches: 6. This CDR3 reads CASRYRGLGEKLFF. CDR3 DNA sequence: TGTGCCAGCAGGTACAGGGGGCTTGGTGAAAAACTGTTTTTT.

This chain joins TRBV5-1 and TRBJ2-7, with D perhaps matching TRBD2 (5 bases). CDR1 SGHRS and CDR2 YFSETQ come from the germline V gene. This CDR3 comprises 15 residues. Trimming took 0 bases from V and 2 from J, leaving 12 bases between them. CDR3: CASSLAPDSPYEQYF. In DNA form, the CDR3 reads TGCGCCAGCAGCTTGGCCCCGGACTCCCCCTACGAGCAGTACTTC.

The rearrangement joins TRBV18 to TRBJ1-1; D might be TRBD1 (5 bases). In germline, CDR1 is KGHSH, CDR2 LQKENI. The V gene lost 2 bases and the J gene lost 3 bases, with 13 bases spanning the gap. The CDR3 loop spans 15 amino acids. The CDR3 nucleotides are TGTGCCAGCTCACCAGGGGCGGGGAGGGACACTGAAGCTTTCTTT. Amino acid sequence: CASSPGAGRDTEAFF.

V and J are TRBV6-5 and TRBJ2-4; a weak D match, TRBD1 (6 bases). The V gene lost 6 bases and the J gene lost 8 bases, with 20 bases spanning the gap. The CDR3 is made up of 15 amino acids. Germline-derived CDR1 and CDR2 are MNHEY and SVGAGI. The CDR3 bases are TGTGCCAGCAGCCACTCCGGGACAACCGGAGACATTCAGTACTTC. Protein sequence: CASSHSGTTGDIQYF.

This rearrangement joins TRBV27 to TRBJ2-3, with 9 bases identical to TRBD1. Per the germline V gene, CDR1 is MNHEY and CDR2 is SMNVEV (reference sequence). The junction had 12 bases not matched to a gene; V was cut back by 4 bases and J by 4 bases. This CDR3 spans 17 amino acids. The CDR3 loop reads CASSYLDSDRGADTQYF. Written as DNA, the CDR3 is TGTGCCAGCAGTTATCTAGACTCGGACAGGGGTGCAGATACGCAGTATTTT.

The chain is built from TRBV23-1 and TRBJ2-7; the match to TRBD1 covers 7 bases. TRBV23-1 is assigned to the ORF class and has an uncertain function. Losses at the gene ends were 2 bases for V and 1 base for J; bases not matched to a gene: 11. The CDR3 consists of 17 residues. Written as DNA, the CDR3 is TGCGCCAGCAGTCAACGGACAGGACCGGGACAGTCCTACGAGCAGTACTTC. Translating it yields CASSQRTGPGQSYEQYF.

This clone showed up just a few times. DNA for the CDR3: TGTGCCTGGAGTGTAAATGGGCGCTATGGCTACACCTTC. Translating gives CAWSVNGRYGYTF. The chain links TRBV30 to TRBJ1-2; unclear D gene. V lost 0 bases and J lost 4, with 9 bases in between. Germline CDR1 is GTSNPN and CDR2 is SVGIG (reference sequence). The CDR3 sequence is 13 residues long. Using reference TRBV30 and TRBJ1-2 for the parts outside the CDR3, the full variable domain is SQTIHQWPATLVQPVGSPLSLECTVEGTSNPNLYWYRQAAGRGLQLLFYSVGIGQISSEVPQNLSASRPQDRQFILSSKKLLLSDSGFYLCAWSVNGRYGYTFGSGTRLTVV.

The gene calls are TRBV19 and TRBJ2-1, with a tentative D call TRBD2 (6 bases). Germline V gene sequence: CDR1 LNHDA, CDR2 SQIVND (reference sequence). Trimming left V 9 bases short and J 12 bases short, with 12 bases between. The CDR3 extends over 10 amino acids. CDR3 protein: CASGGNRQFF. CDR3 DNA sequence: TGTGCCAGCGGCGGGAATAGGCAGTTCTTC. Full variable domain (rest looked up from reference TRBV19 and TRBJ2-1): DGGITQSPKYLFRKEGQNVTLSCEQNLNHDAMYWYRQDPGQGLRLIYYSQIVNDFQKGDIAEGYSVSREKKESFPLTVTSAQKNPTAFYLCASGGNRQFFGPGTRLTVL.